A single sample is the source of the 7 T cell receptor beta chains below, sequenced in a study of HIV-infected patients and healthy controls. TCRdb reprocessed the 5' RACE reads with MiXCR, giving one entry per CDR3 protein. The sample has 70,000 or so distinct CDR3 sequences, 15% to 20% seen once. Sequenced sample: CD4+ T cells from blood. Receptors originate from a human donor in good health.

This clonotype has a count of ten or more. The rearrangement joins TRBV5-6 to TRBJ1-5; no firm D call. V gave up 3 bases and J gave up 3 bases, with 7 bases separating them. Per the germline V gene, CDR1 is SGHDT and CDR2 is YYEEEE. This CDR3 has 13 residues. The CDR3 sequence is CASSSRNNQPQHF. CDR3 coding DNA: TGTGCCAGCAGCTCCAGAAACAATCAGCCCCAGCATTTT.

This chain connects TRBV18 to TRBJ2-7; the match to TRBD1 covers 7 bases. The junction had 7 bases not matched to a gene; V was cut back by 6 bases and J by 8 bases. CDR3 length: 12 residues. Germline-derived CDR1 and CDR2 are KGHSH and LQKENI. The CDR3 DNA sequence: TGTGCCAGCTCCCGGGACAGTCCCAAGCAGTACTTC. This translates into CASSRDSPKQYF.

This clonotype was seen at least ten times. V gene TRBV4-3 combines with J gene TRBJ1-1, with D perhaps TRBD1 (5 bases). The CDR3 extends over 16 amino acids. Per the germline V gene, CDR1 is LGHNA and CDR2 is YSLEER. The germline V and J ends were trimmed by 1 base and 5 bases, with 17 bases remaining between them. The CDR3 DNA follows: TGCGCCAGCAGCCAAGGTGTGGCGGGGGGTGAAACTGAAGCTTTCTTT. This translates into CASSQGVAGGETEAFF.

This chain links TRBV7-2 with TRBJ2-3; D is undetermined. CDR3 length equals 13 residues. The germline CDR1 and CDR2 sequences are SGHTA and FQGNSA. The V end lost 5 bases, the J end lost 6 bases, and 12 bases lay between the germline ends. This CDR3 reads CASSADLRDTQYF. In nucleotides, the CDR3 is TGTGCCAGCAGCGCCGACCTTCGGGATACGCAGTATTTT.

V is TRBV6-5 and J is TRBJ2-1; 13 bases agree with TRBD2. CDR3 size: 16 residues. Germline trimming cut 2 bases from V and 8 bases from J; bases unmatched to any gene: 6. The germline CDR1 and CDR2 sequences are MNHEY and SVGAGI. Here the CDR3 reads CASSYDGLAGAHEQFF. The CDR3 region has the DNA TGTGCCAGCAGTTACGACGGACTAGCGGGAGCACATGAGCAGTTCTTC.

V and J are TRBV28 and TRBJ1-5, with D perhaps matching TRBD1 (6 bases). The germline V gene has CDR1 MDHEN and CDR2 SYDVKM. The V end was cut by 5 bases, the J end by 1 base, with 18 bases between. This CDR3 has 17 residues. CDR3 sequence: CASSPRGRGLSNQPQHF. CDR3 coding DNA: TGTGCCAGCAGTCCAAGGGGGAGGGGGTTAAGCAATCAGCCCCAGCATTTT.

CDR3 region: CASSPTSLSTDTQYF. For the CDR3, the DNA is TGTGCCAGCAGCCCGACTAGCCTAAGCACAGATACGCAGTATTTT. The chain has TRBV3-1 and TRBJ2-3, with 7 bases matching TRBD2. The germline gives CDR1 LGHDT, CDR2 YNNKEL (reference sequence). Germline trimming cut 4 bases from V and 0 bases from J; bases unmatched to any gene: 4. There are 15 residues in the CDR3.